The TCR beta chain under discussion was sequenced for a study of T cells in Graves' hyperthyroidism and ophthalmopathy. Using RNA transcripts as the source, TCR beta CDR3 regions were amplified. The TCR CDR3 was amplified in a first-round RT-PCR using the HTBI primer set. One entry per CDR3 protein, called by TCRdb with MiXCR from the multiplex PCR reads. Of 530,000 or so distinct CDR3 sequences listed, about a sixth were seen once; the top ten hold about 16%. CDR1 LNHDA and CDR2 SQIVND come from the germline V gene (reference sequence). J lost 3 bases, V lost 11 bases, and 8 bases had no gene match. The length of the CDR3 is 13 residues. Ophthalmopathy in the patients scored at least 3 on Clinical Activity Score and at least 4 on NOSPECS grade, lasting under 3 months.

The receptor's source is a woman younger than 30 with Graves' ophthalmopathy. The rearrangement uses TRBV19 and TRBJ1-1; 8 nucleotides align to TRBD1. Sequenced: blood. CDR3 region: CAGRGQGDTEAFF. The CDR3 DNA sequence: TGTGCCGGGAGAGGACAGGGAGACACTGAAGCTTTCTTT.